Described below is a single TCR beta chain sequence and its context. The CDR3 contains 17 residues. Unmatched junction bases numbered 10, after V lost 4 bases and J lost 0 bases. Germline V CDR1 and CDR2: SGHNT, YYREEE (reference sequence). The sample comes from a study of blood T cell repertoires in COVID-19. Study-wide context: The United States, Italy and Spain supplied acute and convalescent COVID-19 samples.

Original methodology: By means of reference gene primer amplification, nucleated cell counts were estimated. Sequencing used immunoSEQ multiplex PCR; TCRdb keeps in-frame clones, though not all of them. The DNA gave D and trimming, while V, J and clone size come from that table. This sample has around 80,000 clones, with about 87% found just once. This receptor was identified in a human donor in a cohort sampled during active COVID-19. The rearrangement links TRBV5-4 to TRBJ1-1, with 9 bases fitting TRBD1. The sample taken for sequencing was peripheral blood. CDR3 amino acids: CASSPGTGYTMNTEAFF. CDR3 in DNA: TGTGCCAGCAGCCCCGGGACAGGGTACACGATGAACACTGAAGCTTTCTTT.